This TCR beta chain emerged from a study of T cell responses to AZD1222 COVID-19 vaccine. Study conclusions and caveats: Donors skewed white British and female; clonal diversity was possibly underestimated.

The CDR3 has 14 residues. The germline CDR1 and CDR2 sequences are SGHTA and FQGNSA. V was clipped by 1 base and J by 7 bases, with 8 bases between them. Clones were read by immunoSEQ multiplex PCR, and TCRdb kept only the in-frame ones, dropping some. The repertoire has approximately 89,000 clones, nearly 90% of them found once; the top ten carry roughly 2.8%. Turning to this clone: The antigen remains undetermined.

This material consisted of peripheral blood, taken on day 0 of AZD1222 vaccination. The source of this sequence is an adult in good health. The chain recombines TRBV7-2 with TRBJ1-6, with D maybe TRBD1 (5 bases). CDR3 protein: CASSLGQSNSPLHF. CDR3 nucleotides: TGTGCCAGCAGCTTAGGACAGTCAAATTCACCCCTCCACTTT.